The 26 T cell receptor beta chains given below trace back to one sample, sequenced in a study of cytomegalovirus exposure and HLA in healthy donors. Both 60 Vbeta primers and 13 Jbeta primers went into the PCR. TCRdb's copy holds only in-frame clones and misses some; the assay was immunoSEQ multiplex PCR. The data contain some 140,000 clones, 70% to 80% of them singletons. The material sequenced was PBMCs. The origin of the receptors is a female donor in good health and CMV-seronegative.

The chain carries TRBV19 and TRBJ1-1, with 7 bases identical to TRBD1. There are 16 residues in the CDR3. J was trimmed by 1 base and V by 5 bases; bases with no gene match: 10. Germline CDR1 and CDR2: LNHDA and SQIVND (reference sequence). As DNA, the CDR3 is TGTGCCAGTAGTCCGGCGATCCGGGACAGGAACACTGAAGCTTTCTTT. Protein: CASSPAIRDRNTEAFF.

This chain connects TRBV5-4 to TRBJ2-3; 8 nucleotides match TRBD2. V lost 5 bases, J lost 4 bases, and 9 bases stayed unmatched. Germline V gene data show CDR1 as SGHNT and CDR2 as YYREEE (reference sequence). The CDR3 sequence is 15 residues long. CDR3 sequence (DNA): TGTGCCAGCAGAAACCCCCCTAGCGGGTCAGATACGCAGTATTTT. Protein sequence: CASRNPPSGSDTQYF.

This clone was detected once. The chain combines TRBV18 with TRBJ1-1, with TRBD1 as a possible D gene (6 bases). The germline CDR1 and CDR2 sequences are KGHSH and LQKENI. CDR3 length: 15 amino acids. Deletions cut 5 bases from V and 1 base from J, with 14 bases between. The CDR3 region is CASSREQTGNTEAFF. CDR3 coding DNA: TGTGCCAGCTCAAGGGAACAGACAGGGAACACTGAAGCTTTCTTT.

This sequence joins TRBV5-1 and TRBJ2-7; D perhaps matches TRBD1 (6 bases). The ends were cut back, 4 bases at V and 5 bases at J, with 13 bases in the middle. The CDR3 extends over 13 amino acids. Germline loops: CDR1 SGHRS, CDR2 YFSETQ. The CDR3 DNA is TGCGCCAGCAGCAACACAGGGACCGACGAGCAGTACTTC. Protein sequence: CASSNTGTDEQYF.

The V call is TRBV6-6, the J call TRBJ2-3; D ambiguous. V was cut by 7 bases and J by 0 bases, with 8 bases left in between. CDR3 size: 13 residues. Germline V gene data show CDR1 as MNHNY and CDR2 as SVGAGI (reference sequence). CDR3 in DNA: TGTGCCAGCACCGAGACTAGCACAGATACGCAGTATTTT. Its translation is CASTETSTDTQYF.

V is TRBV11-3 and J is TRBJ2-7, with D unclear. Per the germline V gene, CDR1 is SGHNT and CDR2 is YENEEA. The ends were cut back, 1 base at V and 3 bases at J, with 16 bases in the middle. The CDR3 is 16 amino acids. CDR3 nucleotides: TGTGCCAGCAGCTTAGGGTTAGGTCCGACGGGCTACGAGCAGTACTTC. It yields the protein CASSLGLGPTGYEQYF. The variable domain in full, completed from reference TRBV11-3 and TRBJ2-7, reads EAGVVQSPRYKIIEKKQPVAFWCNPISGHNTLYWYLQNLGQGPELLIRYENEEAVDDSQLPKDRFSAERLKGVDSTLKIQPAELGDSAVYLCASSLGLGPTGYEQYFGPGTRLTVT.

The chain links TRBV2 to TRBJ2-3; D is possibly TRBD2 (6 bases). V shed 8 bases and J shed 0 bases, with 12 bases lying between them. The CDR3 is 14 amino acids. The germline V gene encodes CDR1 SNHLY and CDR2 FYNNEI. This chain's CDR3 is CASRAGTSTDTQYF. The CDR3 nucleotides read TGTGCCAGCCGGGCGGGGACTAGCACAGATACGCAGTATTTT.

The chain couples TRBV28 to TRBJ2-1, with 9 bases identical to TRBD2. The CDR3 is made up of 15 amino acids. Trimming took 2 bases from V and 7 from J; bases not matched to a gene: 6. Germline loops: CDR1 MDHEN, CDR2 SYDVKM. For the CDR3, the DNA is TGTGCCAGCAGTTTAAGGAGACTAGCGGCTAATGAGCAGTTCTTC. As protein: CASSLRRLAANEQFF.

The rearrangement joins TRBV6-6 to TRBJ1-5; 8 nucleotides match TRBD1. CDR1 and CDR2 from the germline V gene are MNHNY and SVGAGI (reference sequence). This CDR3 comprises 14 residues. Trimming at V came to 6 bases and at J to 3 bases, leaving 4 bases not matched to a gene. The CDR3 nucleotides are TGTGCCAGCAGCGGGCAGGGGGCCAATCAGCCCCAGCATTTT. The encoded protein is CASSGQGANQPQHF.

The rearrangement links TRBV9 to TRBJ2-7; no firm D call. Trimming removed 3 bases at V and 7 bases at J, with 20 bases between. The CDR3 contains 15 residues. Per germline, CDR1 SGDLS and CDR2 YYNGEE. CDR3 amino acids: CASSAVGVFGLEQYF. CDR3 nucleotides: TGTGCCAGCAGCGCTGTCGGAGTGTTCGGCTTGGAGCAGTACTTC.

This clone appeared once. The gene calls are TRBV5-5 and TRBJ1-2; 7 positions match TRBD1. This CDR3 contains 15 residues. V was clipped by 0 bases and J by 4 bases; unmatched bases: 6. Germline-derived CDR1 and CDR2 are SGHKS and YYEKEE (reference sequence). This chain's CDR3 is CASSLAGQGGYGYTF. CDR3 in DNA: TGTGCCAGCAGCTTGGCAGGGCAGGGGGGCTATGGCTACACCTTC. The full variable domain, rest sourced from reference TRBV5-5 and TRBJ1-2, is DAGVTQSPTHLIKTRGQQVTLRCSPISGHKSVSWYQQVLGQGPQFIFQYYEKEERGRGNFPDRFSARQFPNYSSELNVNALLLGDSALYLCASSLAGQGGYGYTFGSGTRLTVV.

The chain employs TRBV27 and TRBJ2-1; 7 bases agree with TRBD1. The CDR3 is made up of 15 amino acids. Germline CDR1 and CDR2: MNHEY and SMNVEV (reference sequence). With V trimmed by 3 bases and J by 1 base, 3 bases remained unmatched. CDR3 nucleotide sequence: TGTGCCAGCAGTTTCGAGGGGGCGTCCTACAATGAGCAGTTCTTC. As protein: CASSFEGASYNEQFF.

The chain recombines TRBV15 with TRBJ1-1; D gene ambiguous. Trimming took off 9 bases at V and 0 bases at J, with 11 bases between the two ends. This CDR3 spans 13 amino acids. Germline V gene data show CDR1 as LNHNV and CDR2 as YYDKDF (reference sequence). Here the CDR3 DNA reads TGTGCCACTAATTCCCGGGTGAACACTGAAGCTTTCTTT. Encoded protein: CATNSRVNTEAFF.

This sequence joins TRBV25-1 and TRBJ1-1, with TRBD1 as a possible D gene (5 bases). The V gene's germline CDR1 is MGHDK and CDR2 SYGVNS. This CDR3 is 14 amino acids long. Trimming removed 6 bases from V and 2 bases from J, with 13 bases in between. This chain's CDR3 is CASSHRGGNTEAFF. The DNA of the CDR3 is TGTGCCAGCAGCCACCGGGGGGGAAACACTGAAGCTTTCTTT.

The chain couples TRBV7-2 to TRBJ1-2, with no clear D. The germline V gene encodes CDR1 SGHTA and CDR2 FQGNSA. V dropped 5 bases and J dropped 3 bases, with 4 bases sitting between them. This CDR3 contains 11 residues. The CDR3: CASSRDYGYTF. In nucleotides, the CDR3 is TGTGCCAGCAGCCGCGACTATGGCTACACCTTC.

The CDR3 DNA is TGTGCCAGCAGGCGGACAGGGCCCTCCTACGAGCAGTACTTC. Encoded protein: CASRRTGPSYEQYF. The rearrangement uses TRBV2 and TRBJ2-7; the match to TRBD1 covers 8 bases. Germline V gene data show CDR1 as SNHLY and CDR2 as FYNNEI. The V and J ends lost 6 bases and 0 bases, in that order; junction bases with no gene match: 4. This CDR3 comprises 14 residues.

The chain uses TRBV5-1 and TRBJ1-1; 9 bases line up with TRBD1. V was clipped by 5 bases and J by 3 bases; unmatched bases: 5. Germline CDR1 is SGHRS and CDR2 is YFSETQ. The CDR3 has 14 amino acids. CDR3 bases: TGCGCCAGCAGTTTACAGGGGGCCGACACTGAAGCTTTCTTT. Translation: CASSLQGADTEAFF.

The V gene is TRBV27, the J gene TRBJ2-3, with 14 bases that match TRBD2. From germline, CDR1 is MNHEY and CDR2 SMNVEV (reference sequence). The CDR3 sequence is 17 residues long. Trimming cost V 5 bases and J 1 base; bases outside gene matches: 5. CDR3 nucleotide sequence: TGTGCCAGCAGTCCGTCGGGACTAGCGGGGGGCACAGATACGCAGTATTTT. This sequence encodes CASSPSGLAGGTDTQYF.

The V gene is TRBV5-1, the J gene TRBJ1-2, with D hard to call. This CDR3 comprises 15 residues. With 4 bases removed from V and 1 base from J, the gap between germline ends came to 14 bases. From germline, CDR1 is SGHRS and CDR2 YFSETQ. CDR3 amino acids: CASSPTGGYNYGYTF. CDR3 DNA: TGCGCCAGCAGCCCTACTGGAGGGTATAACTATGGCTACACCTTC.

The chain carries TRBV5-3 and TRBJ1-5, with TRBD1 identical over 7 bases. TRBV5-3 is filed as an ORF, its function uncertain. The CDR3 length is 15 residues. The V and J ends lost 3 bases and 1 base, in that order; junction bases with no gene match: 4. CDR3 residues: CARSWGQLSNQPQHF. The CDR3 coding sequence is TGTGCCAGAAGCTGGGGACAGTTAAGCAATCAGCCCCAGCATTTT.

The V gene is TRBV6-5, the J gene TRBJ1-1; weak D call: TRBD1 (6 bases). This CDR3 is built from 15 residues. Germline CDR1 MNHEY, CDR2 SVGAGI. The V end was cut by 0 bases, the J end by 4 bases, with 12 bases between. DNA for the CDR3: TGTGCCAGCAGTTACTCGACCAGGGGCAGCACTGAAGCTTTCTTT. Translation gives CASSYSTRGSTEAFF.

CDR3 protein: CASRQGEAEAFF. The CDR3 DNA follows: TGTGCCAGTAGGCAGGGCGAGGCTGAAGCTTTCTTT. This chain links TRBV19 with TRBJ1-1, with D possibly matching TRBD1 (5 bases). The germline V gene has CDR1 LNHDA and CDR2 SQIVND (reference sequence). The CDR3 runs 12 residues. The V and J ends lost 6 bases and 6 bases respectively, with 11 bases between them.

V gene TRBV27 combines with J gene TRBJ2-7, with D possibly matching TRBD2 (7 bases). The CDR3 runs to 15 residues. V lost 10 bases to trimming and J lost 5 bases, with 24 bases between them. Germline V gene lookup returns CDR1 MNHEY and CDR2 SMNVEV (reference sequence). The CDR3 DNA sequence: TGTGCCACCGCCCGGGGGGCCACTCTCCTGAACGAGCAGTACTTC. Translated: CATARGATLLNEQYF.

The rearrangement links TRBV6-4 to TRBJ2-2; TRBD1 is a possible D gene (6 bases). With 6 bases removed from V and 14 bases from J, the gap between germline ends came to 19 bases. The CDR3 totals 13 residues. CDR1 and CDR2 from the germline V gene are MRHNA and SNTAGT. The CDR3 bases are TGTGCCAGCAGGAGGACAGCAACGGGGCCACTGTTTTTT. Its protein product is CASRRTATGPLFF.

The chain links TRBV25-1 to TRBJ2-2, with a tentative D call TRBD2 (5 bases). The CDR3 totals 17 residues. Germline CDR1 reads MGHDK; CDR2 reads SYGVNS. V dropped 4 bases and J dropped 2 bases, with 17 bases sitting between them. The DNA for the CDR3 is TGTGCCAGCAGTGGGGCTCGGGGAAGGGTAAACACCGGGGAGCTGTTTTTT. This sequence encodes CASSGARGRVNTGELFF.

In this sample, this clone turned up a few times. The V and J genes are TRBV4-1 and TRBJ1-4; D gene ambiguous. In germline, CDR1 is MGHRA, CDR2 YSYEKL. Deletions cut 0 bases from V and 1 base from J, with 15 bases between. This CDR3 is built from 18 residues. In DNA, the CDR3 is TGCGCCAGCAGCCAAGATCCTAGCGGACTCAGAACTAATGAAAAACTGTTTTTT. The encoded protein is CASSQDPSGLRTNEKLFF.